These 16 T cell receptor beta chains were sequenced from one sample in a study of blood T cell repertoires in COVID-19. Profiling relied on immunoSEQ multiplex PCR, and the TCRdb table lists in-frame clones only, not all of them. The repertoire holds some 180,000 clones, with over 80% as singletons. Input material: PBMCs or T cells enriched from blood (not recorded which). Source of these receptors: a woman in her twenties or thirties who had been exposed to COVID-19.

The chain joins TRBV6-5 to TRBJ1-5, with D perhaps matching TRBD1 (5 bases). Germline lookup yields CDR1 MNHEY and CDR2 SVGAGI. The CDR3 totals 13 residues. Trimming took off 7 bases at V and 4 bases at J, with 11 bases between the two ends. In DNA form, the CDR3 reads TGTGCCAGCAATCAGGGAGGGAATCAGCCCCAGCATTTT. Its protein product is CASNQGGNQPQHF.

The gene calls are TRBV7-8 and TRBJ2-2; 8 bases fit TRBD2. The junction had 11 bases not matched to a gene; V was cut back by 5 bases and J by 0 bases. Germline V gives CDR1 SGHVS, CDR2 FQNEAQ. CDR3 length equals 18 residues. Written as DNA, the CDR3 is TGTGCCAGCAGCCCGCGGGGTAGCGGGGCGACGAACACCGGGGAGCTGTTTTTT. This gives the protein CASSPRGSGATNTGELFF.

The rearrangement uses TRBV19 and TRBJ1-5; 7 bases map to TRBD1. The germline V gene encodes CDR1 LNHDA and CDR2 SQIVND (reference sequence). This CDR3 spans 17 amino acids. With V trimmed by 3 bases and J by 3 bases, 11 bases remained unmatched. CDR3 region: CASSMHAGTANNQPQHF. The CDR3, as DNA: TGTGCCAGTAGTATGCACGCCGGGACAGCAAACAATCAGCCCCAGCATTTT.

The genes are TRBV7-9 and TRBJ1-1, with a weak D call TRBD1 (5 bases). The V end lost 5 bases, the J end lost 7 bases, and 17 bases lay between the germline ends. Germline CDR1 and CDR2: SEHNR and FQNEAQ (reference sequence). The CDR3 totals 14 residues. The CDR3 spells CASSIAKDTGEAFF. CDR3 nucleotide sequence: TGTGCCAGCAGCATCGCAAAGGACACCGGTGAAGCTTTCTTT.

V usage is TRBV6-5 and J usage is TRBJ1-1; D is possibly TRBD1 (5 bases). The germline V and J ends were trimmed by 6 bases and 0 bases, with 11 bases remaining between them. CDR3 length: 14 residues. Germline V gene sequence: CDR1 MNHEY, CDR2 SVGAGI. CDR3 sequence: CASRIKGLNTEAFF. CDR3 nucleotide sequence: TGTGCCAGCAGGATCAAGGGGCTGAACACTGAAGCTTTCTTT.

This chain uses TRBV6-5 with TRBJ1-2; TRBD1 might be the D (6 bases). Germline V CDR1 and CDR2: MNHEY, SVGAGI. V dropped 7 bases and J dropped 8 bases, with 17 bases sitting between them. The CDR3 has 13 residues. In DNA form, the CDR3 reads TGTGCCAGCAAGGGGGACGGAAATATGGGCTACACCTTC. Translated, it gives CASKGDGNMGYTF.

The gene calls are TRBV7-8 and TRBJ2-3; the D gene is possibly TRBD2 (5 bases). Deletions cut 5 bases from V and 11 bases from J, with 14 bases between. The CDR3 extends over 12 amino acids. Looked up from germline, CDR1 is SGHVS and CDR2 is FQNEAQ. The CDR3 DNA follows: TGTGCCAGCAGCCCCCGGGGTCGGTTGCAGTATTTT. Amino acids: CASSPRGRLQYF.

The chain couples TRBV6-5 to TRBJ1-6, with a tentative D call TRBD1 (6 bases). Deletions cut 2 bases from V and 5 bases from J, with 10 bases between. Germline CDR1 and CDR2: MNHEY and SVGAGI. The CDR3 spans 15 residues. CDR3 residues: CASSYDRLNNSPLHF. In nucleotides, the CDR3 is TGTGCCAGCAGTTACGACAGGCTTAATAATTCACCCCTCCACTTT.

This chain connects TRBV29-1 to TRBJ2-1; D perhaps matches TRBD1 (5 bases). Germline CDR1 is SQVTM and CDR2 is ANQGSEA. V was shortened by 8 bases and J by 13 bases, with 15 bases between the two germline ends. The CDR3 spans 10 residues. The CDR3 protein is CSTSTDDQFF. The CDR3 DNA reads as TGCAGCACTTCGACAGACGATCAGTTCTTC.

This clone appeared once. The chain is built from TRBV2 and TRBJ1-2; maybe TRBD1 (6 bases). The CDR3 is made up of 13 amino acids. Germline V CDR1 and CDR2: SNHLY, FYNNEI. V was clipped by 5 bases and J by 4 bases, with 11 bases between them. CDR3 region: CASSSDRFYGYTF. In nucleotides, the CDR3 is TGTGCCAGCAGTTCGGACAGATTCTATGGCTACACCTTC.

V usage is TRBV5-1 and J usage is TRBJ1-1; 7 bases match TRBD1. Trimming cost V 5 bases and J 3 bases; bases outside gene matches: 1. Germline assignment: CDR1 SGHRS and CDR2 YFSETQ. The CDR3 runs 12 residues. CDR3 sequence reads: CASRTGDTEAFF. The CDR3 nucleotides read TGCGCCAGCAGAACAGGGGACACTGAAGCTTTCTTT.

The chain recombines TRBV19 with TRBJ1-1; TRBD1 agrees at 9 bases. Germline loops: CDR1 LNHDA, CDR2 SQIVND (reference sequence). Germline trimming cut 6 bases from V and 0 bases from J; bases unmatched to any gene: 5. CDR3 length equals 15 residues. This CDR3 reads CASRGDRVLNTEAFF. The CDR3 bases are TGTGCCAGTAGAGGGGACAGGGTATTGAACACTGAAGCTTTCTTT.

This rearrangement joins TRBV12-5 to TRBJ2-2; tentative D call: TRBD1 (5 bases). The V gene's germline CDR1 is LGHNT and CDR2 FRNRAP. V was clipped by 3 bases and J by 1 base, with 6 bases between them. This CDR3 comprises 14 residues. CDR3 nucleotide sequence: TGTGCTAGTGGTTTTGACAGGAACACCGGGGAGCTGTTTTTT. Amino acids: CASGFDRNTGELFF.

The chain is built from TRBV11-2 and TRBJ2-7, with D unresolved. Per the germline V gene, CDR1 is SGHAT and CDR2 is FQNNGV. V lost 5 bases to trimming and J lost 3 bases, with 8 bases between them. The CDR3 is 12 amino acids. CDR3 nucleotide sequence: TGTGCCAGCAGCCGAGACAACTACGAGCAGTACTTC. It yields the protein CASSRDNYEQYF.

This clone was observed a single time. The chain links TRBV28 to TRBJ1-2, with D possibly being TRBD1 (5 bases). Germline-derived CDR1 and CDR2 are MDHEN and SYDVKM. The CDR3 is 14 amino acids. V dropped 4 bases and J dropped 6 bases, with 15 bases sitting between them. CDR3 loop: CASSSYQGSHGYTF. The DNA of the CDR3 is TGTGCCAGCAGTTCTTACCAGGGATCCCATGGCTACACCTTC.

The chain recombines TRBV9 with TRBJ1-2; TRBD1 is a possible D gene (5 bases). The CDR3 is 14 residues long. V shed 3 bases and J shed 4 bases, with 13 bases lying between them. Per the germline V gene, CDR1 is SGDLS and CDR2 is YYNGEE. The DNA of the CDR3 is TGTGCCAGCAGCGGAACGACAGCCCTCTATGGCTACACCTTC. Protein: CASSGTTALYGYTF.